This TCR beta chain was recorded in a study of regulatory T cells in long-lasting Graves disease. As for the study in general: The definition of persistent Graves' disease was over 5 years of antithyroid drugs with positive TSH receptor antibodies.

This clonotype was detected many times. Time point here: persistent/refractory GD, antithyroid drugs over 5 years with positive TRAb. Isolated PBMC RNA provided the starting material for the TCR library. Researchers made TCR beta libraries by using iRepertoire HTBI primers and running Arm-PCR on CDR3 regions. One entry per CDR3 protein results from TCRdb running MiXCR on the multiplex PCR reads. Here the sample spans hundreds of thousands of distinct CDR3 sequences, around 21% being singletons. The CDR3 length is 12 residues. The V gene end was trimmed by 8 bases and the J gene end by 2 bases; junction bases not matched to a gene: 0. Germline lookup yields CDR1 MDHEN and CDR2 SYDVKM.

The chain has TRBV28 and TRBJ1-5; 7 nucleotides align to TRBD1. The sequence was collected from a female donor with Graves disease. This sample comprised peripheral blood mononuclear cells (PBMCs), obtained when the disease was refractory, from a patient treated with antithyroid drugs. CDR3 sequence: CASQGGNQPQHF. The CDR3, as DNA: TGTGCCAGCCAGGGGGGCAATCAGCCCCAGCATTTT.